Each of the 15 T cell receptor beta chains below was sequenced from the same sample in a study of blood T cell repertoires in COVID-19. Assay used: immunoSEQ multiplex PCR; TCRdb lists only in-frame clones, some missing. Of about 260,000 clones in the sample, over 80% were seen once. Specimen: peripheral blood. The receptors were gathered from a woman aged 35 to 49 who had recovered from COVID-19.

The V gene is TRBV12-3 or TRBV12-4, the J gene TRBJ2-7; a weak D match, TRBD1 (6 bases). The CDR3 is 13 amino acids. The germline V and J ends were trimmed by 6 bases and 11 bases, with 20 bases remaining between them. This chain's CDR3 is CASSPTGTSKKYF. The DNA for the CDR3 is TGTGCCAGCAGCCCCACCGGGACATCTAAAAAGTACTTC.

The genes are TRBV7-6 and TRBJ2-5; perhaps TRBD1 as D (5 bases). The CDR3 sequence is 13 residues long. V was pared by 1 base and J by 3 bases, with 6 bases between. Germline assignment: CDR1 SGHVS and CDR2 FNYEAQ. The CDR3 nucleotides are TGTGCCAGCAGCTTAGGACAGAAAGAGACCCAGTACTTC. This gives the protein CASSLGQKETQYF.

The sample holds one count of this clone. The chain is built from TRBV27 and TRBJ1-2; D might be TRBD1 (6 bases). This CDR3 spans 14 amino acids. Trimming cost V 2 bases and J 6 bases, with 13 bases left between them. CDR1 and CDR2 from the germline V gene are MNHEY and SMNVEV (reference sequence). CDR3 sequence: CASSLRAGENGYTF. CDR3 nucleotides: TGTGCCAGCAGTTTACGGGCAGGGGAAAATGGCTACACCTTC.

The rearrangement uses TRBV15 and TRBJ1-3, with 8 bases fitting TRBD1. Germline V gene sequence: CDR1 LNHNV, CDR2 YYDKDF (reference sequence). V shed 0 bases and J 7 bases; nucleotides not matched to a gene: 5. The CDR3 spans 15 residues. This chain's CDR3 is CATSRDKAGGNTIYF. The CDR3 coding sequence is TGTGCCACCAGCAGAGATAAGGCAGGGGGCAACACCATATATTTT.

The chain is built from TRBV5-4 and TRBJ2-3, with TRBD1 matching 7 bases. Germline V gene lookup returns CDR1 SGHNT and CDR2 YYREEE (reference sequence). Germline trimming cut 1 base from V and 5 bases from J; bases unmatched to any gene: 7. CDR3 length equals 15 residues. The CDR3 DNA reads as TGTGCCAGCAGCTTGAAAATGGCAGGGGGAGATACGCAGTATTTT. It yields the protein CASSLKMAGGDTQYF.

The chain is built from TRBV9 and TRBJ1-3; D possibly corresponds to TRBD1 (6 bases). The CDR3 spans 15 residues. The V gene's germline CDR1 is SGDLS and CDR2 YYNGEE. The V end lost 2 bases, the J end lost 0 bases, and 9 bases lay between the germline ends. CDR3 nucleotide sequence: TGTGCCAGCAGCGTGAGGGGGACCTCTGGAAACACCATATATTTT. This gives the protein CASSVRGTSGNTIYF.

The chain recombines TRBV5-1 with TRBJ1-1; TRBD1 matches at 7 bases. The CDR3 contains 17 residues. From germline, CDR1 is SGHRS and CDR2 YFSETQ. The V and J ends lost 2 bases and 0 bases, in that order; junction bases with no gene match: 10. In DNA form, the CDR3 reads TGCGCCAGCAGCTTTGGGGGGACAGCGTCTATGAACACTGAAGCTTTCTTT. As protein: CASSFGGTASMNTEAFF.

The gene calls are TRBV10-1 and TRBJ1-1; D might be TRBD1 (6 bases). The germline V and J ends were trimmed by 4 bases and 5 bases, with 8 bases remaining between them. Looked up from germline, CDR1 is WNHNN and CDR2 is SYGVQD (reference sequence). The CDR3 length is 12 residues. The chain's CDR3 is CASSAGETEAFF. For the CDR3, the DNA is TGCGCCAGCAGTGCAGGGGAAACTGAAGCTTTCTTT.

The chain couples TRBV13 to TRBJ2-7, with a possible D match to TRBD1 (6 bases). The ends were cut back, 2 bases at V and 4 bases at J, with 15 bases in the middle. The CDR3 has 15 residues. The germline gives CDR1 PRHDT, CDR2 FYEKMQ (reference sequence). The CDR3 region has the DNA TGTGCCAGCAGCTTAACAGGGCAGGGGACGTACGAGCAGTACTTC. Translating it yields CASSLTGQGTYEQYF. The variable domain in full, completed from reference TRBV13 and TRBJ2-7, reads AAGVIQSPRHLIKEKRETATLKCYPIPRHDTVYWYQQGPGQDPQFLISFYEKMQSDKGSIPDRFSAQQFSDYHSELNMSSLELGDSALYFCASSLTGQGTYEQYFGPGTRLTVT.

The rearrangement joins TRBV7-2 to TRBJ1-6; D remains ambiguous. CDR3 length: 14 residues. Germline V gene data show CDR1 as SGHTA and CDR2 as FQGNSA. V shed 7 bases and J shed 7 bases, with 14 bases lying between them. The CDR3 nucleotides are TGTGCCAGCACCCTCTTAGGGAGAAATTCACCCCTCCACTTT. Encoded protein: CASTLLGRNSPLHF.

The J gene is TRBJ1-6, the V gene TRBV5-6; 8 positions match TRBD1. Per germline, CDR1 SGHDT and CDR2 YYEEEE. The trim removed 1 base at V and 10 bases at J, leaving 7 bases unmatched. The CDR3 length is 15 residues. The CDR3 coding sequence is TGTGCCAGCAGCTTGCCGGGACAGGTCCCCTCACCCCTCCACTTT. It encodes CASSLPGQVPSPLHF.

This chain joins TRBV5-8 and TRBJ1-2, with D unclear. Germline V gene sequence: CDR1 SGHTS, CDR2 YDEGEE. The ends were cut back, 4 bases at V and 10 bases at J, with 2 bases in the middle. CDR3 size: 8 residues. CDR3 in amino acids: CASSHYTF. CDR3 DNA sequence: TGTGCCAGCAGCCACTACACCTTC. Looking up the rest from reference TRBV5-8 and TRBJ1-2 gives the full variable domain: EAGVTQSPTHLIKTRGQQATLRCSPISGHTSVYWYQQALGLGLQFLLWYDEGEERNRGNFPPRFSGRQFPNYSSELNVNALELEDSALYLCASSHYTFGSGTRLTVV.

This chain links TRBV4-1 with TRBJ2-6; 8 bases match TRBD2. This CDR3 is 18 amino acids long. V shed 0 bases and J 0 bases; nucleotides not matched to a gene: 4. Per the germline V gene, CDR1 is MGHRA and CDR2 is YSYEKL. In nucleotides, the CDR3 is TGCGCCAGCAGCCAAGATTCGGGGGGGCTCTCTGGGGCCAACGTCCTGACTTTC. This codes for CASSQDSGGLSGANVLTF.

The rearrangement links TRBV5-1 to TRBJ1-3; D call uncertain. The CDR3 runs to 16 residues. The germline gives CDR1 SGHRS, CDR2 YFSETQ. V was clipped by 0 bases and J by 0 bases, with 10 bases between them. The CDR3 DNA sequence: TGCGCCAGCAGCTTGGGAGGTTGGGTCTCTGGAAACACCATATATTTT. Protein product: CASSLGGWVSGNTIYF. Complete variable domain (other parts from reference TRBV5-1 and TRBJ1-3): KAGVTQTPRYLIKTRGQQVTLSCSPISGHRSVSWYQQTPGQGLQFLFEYFSETQRNKGNFPGRFSGRQFSNSRSEMNVSTLELGDSALYLCASSLGGWVSGNTIYFGEGSWLTVV.

Regarding this clone: Other DNA sequences in the same sample also yield this CDR3. This chain uses TRBV5-1 with TRBJ2-4, with 10 bases that match TRBD2. In germline, CDR1 is SGHRS, CDR2 YFSETQ. Unmatched junction bases numbered 7, after V lost 3 bases and J lost 7 bases. The CDR3 has 15 amino acids. DNA for the CDR3: TGCGCCAGCAGCTCCGGGACTAGCGTTGGGAACATTCAGTACTTC. It yields the protein CASSSGTSVGNIQYF. The full variable domain, in which reference TRBV5-1 and TRBJ2-4 provide the parts outside the CDR3, is KAGVTQTPRYLIKTRGQQVTLSCSPISGHRSVSWYQQTPGQGLQFLFEYFSETQRNKGNFPGRFSGRQFSNSRSEMNVSTLELGDSALYLCASSSGTSVGNIQYFGAGTRLSVL.